One sample yielded the 17 T cell receptor beta chains listed below, sequenced in a study of identical twins. TCRdb analysed the 5' RACE reads with MiXCR anew, one entry per CDR3 protein. The repertoire holds 1.5 million to 2 million distinct CDR3 sequences, with under 35% as singletons. Input material: cord blood. These receptors all come from a newborn girl in good health.

Concerning this clonotype: Sequence at one end of the junction differs from germline and may be a read error. The rearrangement uses TRBV20-1 and TRBJ2-7; perhaps TRBD1 as D (6 bases). CDR1 and CDR2 (germline): DFQATT, SNEGSKA (reference sequence). The CDR3 extends over 14 amino acids. The CDR3 loop is CSARDGRGSCEQYF. The CDR3 DNA follows: TGCAGTGCTAGAGACGGCAGGGGATCCTGCGAGCAGTACTTC.

This clonotype was observed a handful of times. This sequence joins TRBV7-2 and TRBJ2-3, with D possibly matching TRBD2 (6 bases). The V gene's germline CDR1 is SGHTA and CDR2 FQGNSA. The CDR3 has 14 residues. Trimming pared 5 bases from V and 4 bases from J, leaving 13 bases between. In nucleotides, the CDR3 is TGTGCCAGCAGCGGGAGGATAAGCGCAGATACGCAGTATTTT. The encoded protein is CASSGRISADTQYF.

The chain links TRBV7-8 to TRBJ1-5; no firm D call. This CDR3 is built from 15 residues. The ends were cut back, 1 base at V and 3 bases at J, with 10 bases in the middle. Germline V lookup: CDR1 SGHVS, CDR2 FQNEAQ. CDR3 protein: CASSLDELPNQPQHF. Written as DNA, the CDR3 is TGTGCCAGCAGCTTAGACGAGCTTCCCAATCAGCCCCAGCATTTT.

The genes are TRBV11-2 and TRBJ1-4; TRBD1 agrees at 8 bases. The germline V gene has CDR1 SGHAT and CDR2 FQNNGV. The junction had 7 bases not matched to a gene; V was cut back by 6 bases and J by 7 bases. The CDR3 totals 14 residues. CDR3: CASRDPGGFEKLFF. DNA of the CDR3: TGTGCCAGCAGAGACCCAGGGGGCTTTGAAAAACTGTTTTTT.

Points on this clonotype: The junction and the germline gene differ at one end; a read error may be behind it. The gene calls are TRBV7-9 and TRBJ2-7, with 8 nucleotides matching TRBD2. The last part of the DNA fits TRBJ2-4 better; the J call may be wrong. This CDR3 is 16 amino acids long. CDR1 and CDR2 (germline): SEHNR, FQNEAQ (reference sequence). The CDR3 loop reads CAGSLGSASGLNIQYF. CDR3 in DNA: TGTGCCGGCAGCTTAGGTTCGGCTAGCGGGCTGAACATTCAGTACTTC.

The V gene is TRBV6-6, the J gene TRBJ2-7; the D is unclear. Trimming removed 6 bases from V and 5 bases from J, with 8 bases in between. The CDR3 is made up of 11 amino acids. Germline-derived CDR1 and CDR2 are MNHNY and SVGAGI (reference sequence). The DNA for the CDR3 is TGTGCCAGCAGGACCCTAAACGAGCAGTACTTC. It encodes CASRTLNEQYF.

The chain is built from TRBV27 and TRBJ2-1; 9 bases align to TRBD1. With V trimmed by 5 bases and J by 3 bases, 11 bases remained unmatched. Germline CDR1 MNHEY, CDR2 SMNVEV (reference sequence). This CDR3 has 17 amino acids. The CDR3, as DNA: TGTGCCAGCAGTCCCCAACAGGGGGCGAAACTCTACAATGAGCAGTTCTTC. Translated: CASSPQQGAKLYNEQFF.

This clonotype was detected ten times or more. The chain recombines TRBV3-1 with TRBJ2-4, with D uncertain. Trimming removed 3 bases from V and 0 bases from J, with 9 bases in between. Per the germline V gene, CDR1 is LGHDT and CDR2 is YNNKEL (reference sequence). This CDR3 contains 15 residues. The CDR3 loop reads CASSQGALAKNIQYF. DNA of the CDR3: TGTGCCAGCAGCCAGGGCGCCCTAGCCAAAAACATTCAGTACTTC.

V is TRBV20-1 and J is TRBJ1-4; D is unclear. Germline V gene sequence: CDR1 DFQATT, CDR2 SNEGSKA (reference sequence). Between the trimmed V and J ends, which lost 3 bases and 0 bases, there was a span of 8 bases. The CDR3 contains 14 residues. The CDR3 bases are TGCAGTGCTAGCCACAGATCAACTAATGAAAAACTGTTTTTT. This translates into CSASHRSTNEKLFF.

V and J are TRBV29-1 and TRBJ2-1; TRBD2 aligns across 9 bases. Matching the DNA end better, TRBJ2-7 makes the J call doubtful. This CDR3 has 17 amino acids. Germline V gene lookup returns CDR1 SQVTM and CDR2 ANQGSEA. The CDR3 DNA sequence: TGCAGCGTTGGAGGCGGGAGGGCCTGGGGCTCCTACAATGAGCAGTACTTC. Protein sequence: CSVGGGRAWGSYNEQYF.

This clonotype was detected a few times. The chain has TRBV18 and TRBJ1-1; the D gene is possibly TRBD1 (5 bases). The CDR3 sequence is 14 residues long. The V gene's germline CDR1 is KGHSH and CDR2 LQKENI. The V and J ends lost 3 bases and 1 base respectively, with 9 bases between them. As DNA, the CDR3 is TGTGCCAGCTCACCGTCAGGGCAGAACACTGAAGCTTTCTTT. Residues: CASSPSGQNTEAFF. The entire variable domain, with the rest obtained from reference TRBV18 and TRBJ1-1, is as follows: NAGVMQNPRHLVRRRGQEARLRCSPMKGHSHVYWYRQLPEEGLKFMVYLQKENIIDESGMPKERFSAEFPKEGPSILRIQQVVRGDSAAYFCASSPSGQNTEAFFGQGTRLTVV.

The CDR3 region is CAISLGGANQPQHF. The DNA of the CDR3 is TGTGCCATCAGTTTGGGGGGGGCCAATCAGCCCCAGCATTTT. The V gene is TRBV10-3, the J gene TRBJ1-5, with D possibly matching TRBD1 (6 bases). V was trimmed by 5 bases and J by 3 bases, leaving 11 bases between them. CDR1 and CDR2 from the germline V gene are ENHRY and SYGVKD. CDR3 length equals 14 residues.

The rearrangement joins TRBV4-2 to TRBJ2-3; D possibly corresponds to TRBD2 (7 bases). V lost 1 base and J 2 bases, leaving 16 bases between the germline ends. The germline V gene encodes CDR1 LGHNA and CDR2 YNFKEQ. This CDR3 contains 17 residues. The CDR3 protein is CASSQAGRGPTTDTQYF. The CDR3 coding sequence is TGTGCCAGCAGCCAAGCGGGGCGGGGGCCCACCACAGATACGCAGTATTTT.

The chain recombines TRBV7-9 with TRBJ2-4; 7 nucleotides align to TRBD2. Matching the DNA end better, TRBJ2-7 makes the J call doubtful. CDR3 length: 18 amino acids. The germline gives CDR1 SEHNR, CDR2 FQNEAQ (reference sequence). The CDR3 region is CASSSPAGLDMGVYEQYF. CDR3 DNA: TGTGCCAGCAGCTCACCCGCTGGACTAGATATGGGGGTCTACGAGCAGTACTTC.

The chain joins TRBV18 to TRBJ1-4; no firm D call. The CDR3 totals 14 residues. V was shortened by 3 bases and J by 4 bases, with 9 bases between the two germline ends. Germline-derived CDR1 and CDR2 are KGHSH and LQKENI. CDR3 in amino acids: CASSPRQDNEKLFF. CDR3 nucleotide sequence: TGTGCCAGCTCACCCCGGCAGGATAATGAAAAACTGTTTTTT. The complete variable domain, with remaining parts taken from reference TRBV18 and TRBJ1-4, reads NAGVMQNPRHLVRRRGQEARLRCSPMKGHSHVYWYRQLPEEGLKFMVYLQKENIIDESGMPKERFSAEFPKEGPSILRIQQVVRGDSAAYFCASSPRQDNEKLFFGSGTQLSVL.

The V call is TRBV2, the J call TRBJ1-5; tentative D call: TRBD1 (6 bases). The CDR3 contains 15 residues. Deletions cut 3 bases from V and 7 bases from J, with 16 bases between. Germline V gene lookup returns CDR1 SNHLY and CDR2 FYNNEI. DNA of the CDR3: TGTGCCAGCAGTGAGATGGGACAACGGGGACAGCCCCAGCATTTT. Translating it yields CASSEMGQRGQPQHF.

About this clonotype itself: A clone one base away is much larger, so this may be a read error. CDR3 sequence reads: CASSLDRGLTRLFF. The CDR3 coding sequence is TGTGCCAGCAGCCTGGACAGGGGGCTTACCAGACTGTTTTTT. The V gene is TRBV5-6, the J gene TRBJ1-4; TRBD1 agrees at 11 bases. Trimming cost V 4 bases and J 13 bases; bases outside gene matches: 9. The V gene's germline CDR1 is SGHDT and CDR2 YYEEEE. CDR3 length: 14 residues.